These 24 T cell receptor beta chains were all obtained from the same sample, sequenced in a study of control samples from healthy donors and cancer patients. Method: immunoSEQ multiplex PCR; TCRdb's copy keeps in-frame clones and lacks some. Seen here are 150,000 to 200,000 clones, around 91% observed once, and the top ten hold over 1.1%. Sequencing used blood. All receptors derive from a woman in her forties or fifties in good health.

The V call is TRBV7-2, the J call TRBJ1-2; D not certain. V lost 1 base and J 5 bases, leaving 14 bases between the germline ends. The CDR3 has 15 amino acids. Germline CDR1 SGHTA, CDR2 FQGNSA. CDR3 sequence reads: CASSLGLRLMYGYTF. Written as DNA, the CDR3 is TGTGCCAGCAGCTTAGGCCTGAGACTAATGTATGGCTACACCTTC.

This sequence joins TRBV18 and TRBJ2-5; D remains ambiguous. Germline CDR1 and CDR2: KGHSH and LQKENI. The ends were cut back, 6 bases at V and 2 bases at J, with 10 bases in the middle. The CDR3 is made up of 13 amino acids. The CDR3 DNA is TGTGCCAGCTCGGGGTTAATACAAGAGACCCAGTACTTC. Amino acid sequence: CASSGLIQETQYF.

This clone was detected only once. The V call is TRBV5-6, the J call TRBJ1-6, with 7 bases aligning to TRBD1. J was trimmed by 11 bases and V by 0 bases; bases with no gene match: 8. The CDR3 covers 15 residues. Germline V gives CDR1 SGHDT, CDR2 YYEEEE. CDR3 residues: CASSLGGARGAPLHF. The CDR3 region has the DNA TGTGCCAGCAGCTTGGGGGGGGCCAGGGGGGCACCCCTCCACTTT. The full variable domain, rest sourced from reference TRBV5-6 and TRBJ1-6, is DAGVTQSPTHLIKTRGQQVTLRCSPKSGHDTVSWYQQALGQGPQFIFQYYEEEERQRGNFPDRFSGHQFPNYSSELNVNALLLGDSALYLCASSLGGARGAPLHFGNGTRLTVT.

This clone was detected a few times. V usage is TRBV5-4 and J usage is TRBJ2-7, with D uncertain. CDR3 size: 13 residues. Germline V CDR1 and CDR2: SGHNT, YYREEE (reference sequence). V was cut by 4 bases and J by 3 bases, with 11 bases left in between. The CDR3 coding sequence is TGTGCCAGCAGCCTCCCGGGCGGCTACGAGCAGTACTTC. Translating gives CASSLPGGYEQYF.

The chain has TRBV7-8 and TRBJ2-1; no clear D. The V end was cut by 7 bases, the J end by 12 bases, with 13 bases between. CDR1 is SGHVS, CDR2 FQNEAQ, per germline. The CDR3 consists of 11 residues. The CDR3 here is CASTLGPTQFF. The CDR3 bases are TGTGCCAGCACCCTAGGACCAACGCAGTTCTTC.

J is TRBJ1-6 and V is TRBV19; TRBD1 matches at 10 bases. This CDR3 has 15 amino acids. CDR1 and CDR2 from the germline V gene are LNHDA and SQIVND (reference sequence). V was clipped by 3 bases and J by 9 bases; unmatched bases: 5. CDR3 amino acids: CASSMPGQGLSPLHF. For the CDR3, the DNA is TGTGCCAGTAGTATGCCGGGACAGGGGCTTTCACCCCTCCACTTT.

The chain uses TRBV2 and TRBJ2-7, with 10 bases aligning to TRBD1. Trimming took 7 bases from V and 4 from J; bases not matched to a gene: 10. Looked up from germline, CDR1 is SNHLY and CDR2 is FYNNEI. The CDR3 covers 15 residues. The CDR3 DNA reads TGTGCCAGCACGAGTGAGGGGGGACAGGGGTACGAGCAGTACTTC. Translating gives CASTSEGGQGYEQYF.

This clone was counted between two and nine times. This chain joins TRBV7-9 and TRBJ2-7; 7 bases map to TRBD1. CDR1 and CDR2 (germline): SEHNR, FQNEAQ (reference sequence). The CDR3 has 17 residues. Unmatched junction bases numbered 8, after V lost 0 bases and J lost 0 bases. The CDR3 region has the DNA TGTGCCAGCAGCTTAGCGGTGGTGACAGGGACCTCCTACGAGCAGTACTTC. It translates to CASSLAVVTGTSYEQYF.

This clone has a handful of counts. This chain connects TRBV6-6 to TRBJ2-3, with a tentative D call TRBD2 (5 bases). CDR3 size: 13 residues. The V gene's germline CDR1 is MNHNY and CDR2 SVGAGI (reference sequence). V lost 4 bases to trimming and J lost 6 bases, with 11 bases between them. The CDR3 DNA follows: TGTGCCAGCAGTTGGTCGCCGGGGGATACGCAGTATTTT. Translating gives CASSWSPGDTQYF.

The rearrangement joins TRBV15 to TRBJ2-1; TRBD1 might be the D (5 bases). Trimming removed 3 bases at V and 5 bases at J, with 14 bases between. Germline V gene data show CDR1 as LNHNV and CDR2 as YYDKDF (reference sequence). The CDR3 extends over 15 amino acids. DNA for the CDR3: TGTGCCACCAGCAGGGTACAGGCTTACGACAATGAGCAGTTCTTC. This gives the protein CATSRVQAYDNEQFF.

Of note for this clone: The junction and the germline gene differ at one end; a read error may be behind it. Here the CDR3 reads CASSKDPTALIYGYTF. The CDR3 nucleotides are TGTGCCAGCAGCAAAGACCCGACAGCGCTCATTTATGGCTACACCTTC. The V gene is TRBV3-1 (or the pseudogene TRBV3-2), the J gene TRBJ1-2; a weak D match, TRBD1 (5 bases). The CDR3 consists of 16 residues. Germline loops: CDR1 LGHDT, CDR2 YNNKEL (reference sequence).

This sequence joins TRBV4-1 and TRBJ1-4; no clear D gene. V dropped 0 bases and J dropped 8 bases, with 7 bases sitting between them. The CDR3 totals 13 residues. Germline V gene data show CDR1 as MGHRA and CDR2 as YSYEKL. The CDR3 DNA follows: TGCGCCAGCAGCCAAGATCCGGCAGAAAAACTGTTTTTT. Translated, it gives CASSQDPAEKLFF.

V usage is TRBV5-4 and J usage is TRBJ1-4, with 7 bases aligning to TRBD1. This CDR3 has 16 residues. Germline CDR1 and CDR2: SGHNT and YYREEE (reference sequence). V lost 4 bases to trimming and J lost 4 bases; unmatched junction nucleotides: 10. The CDR3 region has the DNA TGTGCCAGCAGCCCTGACAGGGCGTCCGGTAATGAAAAACTGTTTTTT. Translating gives CASSPDRASGNEKLFF.

The CDR3 protein is CASSVTGSFTGELFF. CDR3 sequence (DNA): TGCGCCAGCAGCGTAACAGGGAGCTTCACCGGGGAGCTGTTTTTT. This chain joins TRBV5-1 and TRBJ2-2, with D tentatively TRBD1 (6 bases). The V and J ends lost 4 bases and 4 bases respectively, with 14 bases between them. The CDR3 is made up of 15 amino acids. Germline V gene sequence: CDR1 SGHRS, CDR2 YFSETQ.

V gene TRBV11-2 combines with J gene TRBJ2-3, with 9 nucleotides matching TRBD2. Germline lookup yields CDR1 SGHAT and CDR2 FQNNGV. The CDR3 spans 18 residues. After removal of 1 base from V and 0 bases from J, the junction contained 8 bases not matched to a gene. Here the CDR3 reads CASSLGASGALSTDTQYF. CDR3 nucleotides: TGTGCCAGCAGCTTAGGGGCTAGCGGGGCGCTAAGCACAGATACGCAGTATTTT.

The chain uses TRBV29-1 and TRBJ2-7; TRBD2 matches 9 bases. The CDR3 runs to 12 residues. After removal of 8 bases from V and 3 bases from J, the junction contained 5 bases not matched to a gene. Germline lookup yields CDR1 SQVTM and CDR2 ANQGSEA. The CDR3 nucleotides are TGCAGCTACCGCGGGGGGGGCTACGAGCAGTACTTC. Amino acid sequence: CSYRGGGYEQYF.

The chain uses TRBV10-3 and TRBJ1-2; 9 positions match TRBD1. The CDR3 spans 15 residues. Per germline, CDR1 ENHRY and CDR2 SYGVKD. Trimming at V came to 7 bases and at J to 8 bases, leaving 14 bases not matched to a gene. The CDR3 sequence is CAITVPGQGSGGYTF. The DNA for the CDR3 is TGTGCCATCACTGTCCCGGGACAGGGTTCGGGCGGCTACACCTTC.

The chain is built from TRBV6-5 and TRBJ1-1; D might be TRBD1 (6 bases). Trimming removed 2 bases from V and 2 bases from J, with 15 bases in between. Looked up from germline, CDR1 is MNHEY and CDR2 is SVGAGI. The CDR3 has 16 residues. Here the CDR3 reads CASSYLGTTTNTEAFF. The CDR3 DNA follows: TGTGCCAGCAGTTACCTTGGGACAACTACAAACACTGAAGCTTTCTTT.

This clone has a single count. An end of the junction differs from the germline gene, which may be a read error. This chain uses TRBV28 with TRBJ1-1; 10 nucleotides agree with TRBD1. Germline CDR1 is MDHEN and CDR2 is SYDVKM. The CDR3 runs 12 residues. The CDR3 protein is CGTGDFRTEAFF. In DNA, the CDR3 is TGCGGGACAGGGGATTTCAGGACTGAAGCTTTCTTT.

The table lists this clone with a count of one. The chain has TRBV7-8 and TRBJ2-3; TRBD1 is a possible D gene (6 bases). V shed 4 bases and J shed 10 bases, with 15 bases lying between them. Germline CDR1 SGHVS, CDR2 FQNEAQ. The CDR3 covers 13 residues. CDR3 sequence (DNA): TGTGCCAGCAGCTCACCACCCGGACAGCCGCAGTATTTT. The encoded protein is CASSSPPGQPQYF.

CDR3 coding DNA: TGCGCCAGCAGCCTAGGACAGGGTAGGGACGAGCAGTACTTC. Translating gives CASSLGQGRDEQYF. The V call is TRBV5-1, the J call TRBJ2-7; 8 bases agree with TRBD1. Germline CDR1 reads SGHRS; CDR2 reads YFSETQ. The CDR3 extends over 14 amino acids. With 4 bases clipped from V and 5 bases from J, the junction kept 8 bases outside the gene matches.

Details on this clone: Other nucleotide sequences in the sample specify the same CDR3. V and J are TRBV7-2 and TRBJ2-7; no definite D call. This CDR3 spans 12 amino acids. The V gene lost 1 base and the J gene lost 6 bases, with 7 bases spanning the gap. Germline V gene data show CDR1 as SGHTA and CDR2 as FQGNSA. Here the CDR3 DNA reads TGTGCCAGCAGCTTAGAAGTAGGCGAGCAGTACTTC. Translation gives CASSLEVGEQYF.

The chain is built from TRBV7-2 and TRBJ2-3; no clear D. Germline V gene sequence: CDR1 SGHTA, CDR2 FQGNSA. This CDR3 contains 14 residues. Trimming stripped 5 bases from V and 3 bases from J, with 12 bases between. The CDR3 DNA reads as TGTGCCAGCAGCACTGACGGCAGAACAGATACGCAGTATTTT. The encoded protein is CASSTDGRTDTQYF.

The CDR3 bases are TGTGCCAGCAGTACCCGGACAGGGGACACCGGGGAGCTGTTTTTT. Encoded protein: CASSTRTGDTGELFF. The rearrangement uses TRBV27 and TRBJ2-2; 9 bases map to TRBD1. Per germline, CDR1 MNHEY and CDR2 SMNVEV (reference sequence). V was clipped by 5 bases and J by 3 bases; unmatched bases: 4. CDR3 length equals 15 residues.